The rows below give T cell receptor beta chains drawn from one sample of a study of cytomegalovirus exposure and HLA in healthy donors. Generated by immunoSEQ multiplex PCR, the TCRdb table keeps only in-frame clones and is missing some. The sample consists of around 64,000 clones, 85% of them appearing once. Sequencing used PBMCs. The source of these receptors is a female donor in good health and CMV-seronegative. The CDR3 runs from the conserved cysteine through the conserved F or W. Each record gives: D gene, CDR3 length, clone size, J gene, V gene, CDR3 DNA, CDR3 protein. The D gene is left open where the match is weak. Some rows have no size entry. The others give once, few or many, or a class for an expanded clone.

TRBD1 13 NA TRBJ1-2 TRBV29-1 TGCAGCGTTGAGGGCAGGGGGCGCGAGGGCTACACCTTC CSVEGRGREGYTF
TRBD2 16 NA TRBJ2-1 TRBV5-1 TGCGCCAGCAGCTTACTAGCGGCGAGCTCCTACAATGAGCAGTTCTTC CASSLLAASSYNEQFF
NA 11 NA TRBJ2-7 TRBV2 TGTGCCAGCACCATTTCCTACGAGCAGTACTTC CASTISYEQYF
NA 14 NA TRBJ2-1 TRBV7-8 TGTGCCAGCAGCTTAGCGGAACTAGCCAAGGAGCAGTTCTTC CASSLAELAKEQFF
TRBD1 17 NA TRBJ2-6 TRBV19 TGTGCCAGTAGTTGGGGACAGGGGGCGCGAGGGGCCAACGTCCTGACTTTC CASSWGQGARGANVLTF
TRBD1 15 NA TRBJ1-5 TRBV28 TGTGCCAGCAGCCGCCGCCGTCAGGGGGATCAGCCCCAGCATTTT CASSRRRQGDQPQHF
TRBD2 16 NA TRBJ2-1 TRBV4-3 TGCGCCAGCAGCCTAAATGTAGGGCTAGCGGACAATGAGCAGTTCTTC CASSLNVGLADNEQFF
TRBD1 16 NA TRBJ2-5 TRBV7-9 TGTGCCAGCAGCTTAGGGGACAGGGGGCTTAGAGAGACCCAGTACTTC CASSLGDRGLRETQYF
NA 13 NA TRBJ1-1 TRBV11-3 TGTGCCAGCAGCTTAGATGGTATAGCTGAAGCTTTCTTT CASSLDGIAEAFF
TRBD1 14 NA TRBJ2-7 TRBV2 TGTGCCAGCTGCCTGGGACAGGGACGATACGAGCAGTACTTC CASCLGQGRYEQYF
NA 14 few TRBJ2-7 TRBV27 TGTGCCAGCAGTTTTGGGCCTCTCGCTTGGGAGCAGTACTTC CASSFGPLAWEQYF
TRBD1 15 NA TRBJ2-7 TRBV10-3 TGTGCCATCAGTGAGAAGGGACAGAGTACCTACGGGCAGTACTTC CAISEKGQSTYGQYF
NA 14 NA TRBJ2-2 TRBV11-2 TGTGCCAGCAGCGCAAGACAGAACACCGGGGAGCTGTTTTTT CASSARQNTGELFF
NA 13 NA TRBJ1-1 TRBV4-1 TGCGCCAGCAGCCAAGATCTCACAGTTGAAGCTTTCTTT CASSQDLTVEAFF
NA 12 NA TRBJ2-7 TRBV19 TGTGCCACCTCCGGGTCCCCCTACGAGCAGTACTTC CATSGSPYEQYF